This T cell receptor beta chain was recorded in a study of blood T cell repertoires in COVID-19. Study-level background: Spain, Italy and the United States supplied samples that represented acute and convalescent COVID-19. PBMCs, B-cell-depleted T cells, or T cells provided the cDNA or gDNA that made up the material.

This clone has just a few counts. At the DNA level, this CDR3 is encoded by other sequences in the same sample as well. In the original analysis: Estimation of nucleated cell counts was performed using reference gene primer amplification. The table came from immunoSEQ multiplex PCR; TCRdb's copy has only in-frame clones and leaves some out. That table supplies the V and J calls and clone size; D and trimming were determined from the DNA. The sample includes 240,000 or so clones, approximately 82% of them seen just once. The receptor's source is a man aged 30 to 45 who had recovered from COVID-19. The material sequenced was peripheral blood.

CDR3 nucleotides: TGTGCCAGCAGCTCGAGCGGGGGGAACACTGAAGCTTTCTTT. It yields the protein CASSSSGGNTEAFF. The rearrangement joins TRBV7-9 to TRBJ1-1; TRBD1 is a possible D gene (5 bases). The CDR3 runs to 14 residues. Trimming shortened V by 4 bases and J by 1 base, and 10 bases separated the two germline ends. Per germline, CDR1 SEHNR and CDR2 FQNEAQ (reference sequence).